What follows describes a single TCR beta chain. The sample originates from a study of blood T cell repertoires in COVID-19. Study details: Whether acute or convalescent, the COVID-19 samples came from the United States, Italy and Spain. PBMCs, B-cell-depleted T cells, or T cells were the source of the cDNA or gDNA that made up the material.

Germline loops: CDR1 SQVTM, CDR2 ANQGSEA. This CDR3 is 13 amino acids long. The V segment lost 7 bases and the J segment 8 bases; nucleotides outside the gene matches: 10. In the study's own analysis: Estimated nucleated cell counts came from reference gene primer amplification. Sequencing was performed with immunoSEQ multiplex PCR; in TCRdb, only in-frame clones are kept and a portion is missing. Clone size and the V and J calls come from that table; the DNA yielded D and trimming. Here the sample spans 150,000 or so clones, more than 65% being singletons. This chain joins TRBV29-1 and TRBJ1-2, with 10 bases lining up with TRBD1. The sample was peripheral blood. This TCR came from a woman aged 50 to 65 with acute or convalescent COVID-19. CDR3 bases: TGCAGCGCGGGGACAGGGGATCGTTGGGGCTACACCTTC. Encoded protein: CSAGTGDRWGYTF. The variable domain in full, with the rest retrieved from reference TRBV29-1 and TRBJ1-2, is SAVISQKPSRDICQRGTSLTIQCQVDSQVTMMFWYRQQPGQSLTLIATANQGSEATYESGFVIDKFPISRPNLTFSTLTVSNMSPEDSSIYLCSAGTGDRWGYTFGSGTRLTVV.